A single sample gave rise to the 6 T cell receptor beta chains below, sequenced in a study of shared clonotypes between healthy human individuals. TCRdb's copy holds only in-frame clones and misses some; the assay was immunoSEQ multiplex PCR. The table lists around 2.5 million clones, roughly 93% of them singletons, with 0.36% in the top ten. The sequenced sample consisted of naive CD4+ T cells from PBMCs. The subset here: CD45RA+ positively selected. These receptors all stem from a man between 18 and 35 years old in good health. Some clones in this sample may be carry-over from other donors' samples.

The V gene is TRBV5-1, the J gene TRBJ1-1; TRBD1 matches 8 bases. The J segment lost 5 bases and the V segment lost 7 bases, leaving 10 bases of the junction unmatched. The CDR3 consists of 14 residues. CDR1 and CDR2 (germline): SGHRS, YFSETQ. CDR3 region: CASFPGGAGTEAFF. The CDR3 region has the DNA TGCGCCAGCTTCCCAGGGGGCGCGGGGACTGAAGCTTTCTTT.

CDR3 in amino acids: CASKSGGISYNEQFF. The CDR3 coding sequence is TGTGCCAGCAAATCTGGCGGAATCTCCTACAATGAGCAGTTCTTC. This chain connects TRBV28 to TRBJ2-1; the D is unclear. The V end lost 7 bases, the J end lost 0 bases, and 13 bases lay between the germline ends. The germline gives CDR1 MDHEN, CDR2 SYDVKM. CDR3 size: 15 residues.

This clone was counted between two and nine times. The chain has TRBV5-1 and TRBJ1-1; D is ambiguous. There are 14 residues in the CDR3. The germline V gene has CDR1 SGHRS and CDR2 YFSETQ. The V gene lost 0 bases and the J gene lost 3 bases, with 9 bases spanning the gap. The CDR3 reads CASSLVMEDTEAFF. The DNA for the CDR3 is TGCGCCAGCAGCTTGGTGATGGAGGACACTGAAGCTTTCTTT. The full variable domain, completed using reference TRBV5-1 and TRBJ1-1, is KAGVTQTPRYLIKTRGQQVTLSCSPISGHRSVSWYQQTPGQGLQFLFEYFSETQRNKGNFPGRFSGRQFSNSRSEMNVSTLELGDSALYLCASSLVMEDTEAFFGQGTRLTVV.

This rearrangement joins TRBV5-1 to TRBJ2-5, with no clear D. The V end lost 0 bases, the J end lost 5 bases, and 8 bases lay between the germline ends. The CDR3 loop spans 13 amino acids. The germline V gene encodes CDR1 SGHRS and CDR2 YFSETQ. CDR3 bases: TGCGCCAGCAGCTTGGCAGGAGTGGAGACCCAGTACTTC. Translating gives CASSLAGVETQYF.

In DNA, the CDR3 is TGTGCCTGGGGACAGGTTCGATATAATTCACCCCTCCACTTT. Translation: CAWGQVRYNSPLHF. V usage is TRBV30 and J usage is TRBJ1-6; 7 nucleotides align to TRBD1. Germline-derived CDR1 and CDR2 are GTSNPN and SVGIG (reference sequence). With 5 bases clipped from V and 4 bases from J, the junction kept 5 bases outside the gene matches. CDR3 length: 14 amino acids.

J is TRBJ2-7 and V is TRBV4-2; the D is unclear. This CDR3 is built from 16 residues. V was clipped by 1 base and J by 0 bases, with 13 bases between them. The germline V gene encodes CDR1 LGHNA and CDR2 YNFKEQ. CDR3 in amino acids: CASSQGRARSSYEQYF. DNA for the CDR3: TGTGCCAGCAGCCAAGGAAGAGCGCGGAGCTCCTACGAGCAGTACTTC.